The rows below give T cell receptor beta chains drawn from one sample of a study of cytomegalovirus exposure and HLA in healthy donors. TCRdb keeps only in-frame clones here, not all; method: immunoSEQ multiplex PCR. Of fewer than 65,000 clones listed, approximately 87% are singletons. Specimen: PBMCs. The receptors were sampled from a man between 18 and 29 years old in good health and CMV-seronegative. Each CDR3 is given with its conserved first and last residue. Each record gives: V gene, J gene, D gene, clone size, CDR3 protein, CDR3 DNA. The D gene is left open where the match is weak. Clone sizes are given selectively: once, few, many, or a class where the clone is expanded.

v_call: TRBV29-1; j_call: TRBJ2-7; d_call: -; clone_size: -; cdr3_aa: CSAGQAYEQYF; cdr3_nt: TGCAGCGCGGGACAAGCCTACGAGCAGTACTTC
v_call: TRBV6-5; j_call: TRBJ1-1; d_call: TRBD1; clone_size: -; cdr3_aa: CASSSSTGGCAFF; cdr3_nt: TGTGCCAGCAGTTCCTCGACAGGGGGCTGTGCTTTCTTT
v_call: TRBV6-5; j_call: TRBJ1-4; d_call: TRBD1; clone_size: few; cdr3_aa: CASTPSQGAHEKLFF; cdr3_nt: TGTGCCAGCACCCCCTCCCAGGGGGCCCATGAAAAACTGTTTTTT
v_call: TRBV28; j_call: TRBJ2-3; d_call: TRBD1; clone_size: -; cdr3_aa: CASRRGGQADTDTQYF; cdr3_nt: TGTGCCAGCAGGCGCGGCGGACAGGCCGACACAGATACGCAGTATTTT
v_call: TRBV4-1; j_call: TRBJ1-2; d_call: TRBD1; clone_size: -; cdr3_aa: CASSQQGVNYGYTF; cdr3_nt: TGCGCCAGCAGCCAACAGGGGGTTAACTATGGCTACACCTTC
v_call: TRBV5-1; j_call: TRBJ1-2; d_call: -; clone_size: -; cdr3_aa: CASSLQGDGYTF; cdr3_nt: TGCGCCAGCAGTTTACAGGGAGATGGCTACACCTTC
v_call: TRBV4-1; j_call: TRBJ1-1; d_call: TRBD1; clone_size: few; cdr3_aa: CASSPLEVRGATEAFF; cdr3_nt: TGCGCCAGCAGCCCCCTAGAAGTCAGGGGGGCTACTGAAGCTTTCTTT
v_call: TRBV11-3; j_call: TRBJ2-5; d_call: -; clone_size: -; cdr3_aa: CASSQNRRETQYF; cdr3_nt: TGTGCCAGCAGCCAAAACCGCCGGGAGACCCAGTACTTC
v_call: TRBV18; j_call: TRBJ1-2; d_call: TRBD1; clone_size: -; cdr3_aa: CASSPQDRGYGGYTF; cdr3_nt: TGTGCCAGCTCACCTCAAGACAGGGGGTACGGTGGCTACACCTTC
v_call: TRBV29-1; j_call: TRBJ2-7; d_call: -; clone_size: -; cdr3_aa: CSAQTGSSYEQYF; cdr3_nt: TGCAGCGCTCAAACAGGGTCCTCCTACGAGCAGTACTTC